This T cell receptor (beta chain) is from a study of blood T cell repertoires in COVID-19. Study-wide background: The samples span acute and convalescent COVID-19 from the United States, Italy and Spain. Nucleic acid was either cDNA or gDNA, and it came from T cells, B-cell-depleted T cells, or PBMCs.

The method was immunoSEQ multiplex PCR; TCRdb's version includes in-frame clones alone and lacks a portion of them. Among roughly 120,000 clones listed, 80% to 90% were seen once. The sample was peripheral blood. The receptor was isolated from a woman aged 50 to 60 with active or convalescent COVID-19.

CDR3 in DNA: TGTGCCAGCAGCCCTCGGATTCGGGGGTCCGGGGCCAACGTCCTGACTTTC. Translation: CASSPRIRGSGANVLTF. The J gene is TRBJ2-6, the V gene TRBV11-2, with a tentative D call TRBD2 (6 bases). V lost 5 bases and J 4 bases, leaving 18 bases between the germline ends. There are 17 residues in the CDR3. Germline CDR1 and CDR2: SGHAT and FQNNGV.